This is a list of T cell receptor beta chains from one sample in a study of T cell changes during pregnancy in multiple sclerosis. TCRdb's copy holds only in-frame clones and misses some; the assay was immunoSEQ multiplex PCR. Of 75,000 to 100,000 clones detected, 90% appear once; the ten largest clones hold about 0.75%. This specimen consisted of peripheral blood, obtained in the second trimester of pregnancy. The receptors were sampled from a female donor in good health, enrolled as a control in a pregnancy study. Both conserved end residues are part of each CDR3. The D gene is left open where the match is weak. Size is omitted from some rows. Given values are once, few, many or a class for expanded clones.

D gene	V gene	J gene	clone size	CDR3 protein
NA	TRBV29-1	TRBJ1-4	NA	CSVLPGETNEKLFF
NA	TRBV18	TRBJ1-3	NA	CASSPPERNTIYF
TRBD1	TRBV18	TRBJ1-2	NA	CASSPGQHTNYGYTF
NA	TRBV2	TRBJ2-7	once	CASSRPGLEKYF
NA	TRBV2	TRBJ1-2	NA	CASSFSGTDVNYGYTF
TRBD1	TRBV7-2	TRBJ1-1	NA	CASSIRQGRNTEAFF
TRBD1	TRBV7-2	TRBJ2-5	NA	CASSSLGQGEYWSQYF
NA	TRBV27	TRBJ1-2	once	CASSQGVTPSYGYTF
TRBD1	TRBV27	TRBJ2-7	NA	CASSLGTANYEQYF
NA	TRBV7-9	TRBJ1-2	NA	CASSASQGFGYGYTF
TRBD2	TRBV28	TRBJ2-7	NA	CASTTLDSGRGEQYF
NA	TRBV27	TRBJ1-5	NA	CASRKTTGSGNQPQHF
NA	TRBV15	TRBJ1-4	once	CATSRAGTNEKLFF
TRBD1	TRBV6-5	TRBJ2-3	NA	CASRRTGTTDTQYF
NA	TRBV16	TRBJ1-1	once	CASSQFRGNTEAFF
NA	TRBV4-1	TRBJ1-1	NA	CASTRTGQNTEAFF
NA	TRBV7-2	TRBJ2-7	once	CASSPSGRSYEQYF
NA	TRBV19	TRBJ2-2	few	CASRWGAGELFF
NA	TRBV6-1	TRBJ2-3	NA	CASSPTPLDTQYF
NA	TRBV5-1	TRBJ2-7	few	CASSLALAGGSYEQYF
NA	TRBV18	TRBJ1-1	NA	CASRHLNTEAFF
NA	TRBV5-5	TRBJ2-2	NA	CASFTGANTGELFF
NA	TRBV7-2	TRBJ2-5	NA	CASSPGGPETQYF
NA	TRBV6-5	TRBJ2-7	NA	CASSSRGGEQYF